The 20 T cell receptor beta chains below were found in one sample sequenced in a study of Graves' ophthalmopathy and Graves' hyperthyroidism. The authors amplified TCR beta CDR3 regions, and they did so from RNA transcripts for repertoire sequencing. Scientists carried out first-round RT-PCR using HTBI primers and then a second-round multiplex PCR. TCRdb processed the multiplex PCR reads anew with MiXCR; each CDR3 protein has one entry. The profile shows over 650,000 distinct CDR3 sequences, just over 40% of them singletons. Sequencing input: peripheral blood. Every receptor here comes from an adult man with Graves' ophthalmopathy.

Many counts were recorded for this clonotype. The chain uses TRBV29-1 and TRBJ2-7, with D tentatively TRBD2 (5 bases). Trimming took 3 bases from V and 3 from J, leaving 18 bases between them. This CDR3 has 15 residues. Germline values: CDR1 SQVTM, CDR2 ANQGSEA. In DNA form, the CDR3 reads TGCAGCGTTGAGGCGACCGGGGTCGAGGTCTACGAGCAGTACTTC. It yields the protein CSVEATGVEVYEQYF.

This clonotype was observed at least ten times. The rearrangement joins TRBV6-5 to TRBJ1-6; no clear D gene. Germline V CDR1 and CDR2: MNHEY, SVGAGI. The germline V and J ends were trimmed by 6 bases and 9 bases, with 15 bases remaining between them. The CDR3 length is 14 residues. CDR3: CASSGGPRVSPLHF. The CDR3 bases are TGTGCCAGCAGCGGCGGGCCCCGAGTTTCACCCCTCCACTTT.

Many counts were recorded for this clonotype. CDR3 sequence reads: CAISASRWEQYF. CDR3 nucleotide sequence: TGTGCCATCAGTGCCTCAAGATGGGAGCAGTACTTC. This chain joins TRBV10-3 and TRBJ2-7, with D unclear. The CDR3 consists of 12 residues. Trimming removed 4 bases from V and 7 bases from J, with 11 bases in between. Germline CDR1 reads ENHRY; CDR2 reads SYGVKD.

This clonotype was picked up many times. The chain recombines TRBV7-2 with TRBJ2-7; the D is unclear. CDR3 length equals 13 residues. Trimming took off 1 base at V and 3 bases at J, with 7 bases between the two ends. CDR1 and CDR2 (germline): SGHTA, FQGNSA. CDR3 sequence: CASSLGQFYEQYF. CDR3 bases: TGTGCCAGCAGCTTAGGCCAGTTCTACGAGCAGTACTTC.

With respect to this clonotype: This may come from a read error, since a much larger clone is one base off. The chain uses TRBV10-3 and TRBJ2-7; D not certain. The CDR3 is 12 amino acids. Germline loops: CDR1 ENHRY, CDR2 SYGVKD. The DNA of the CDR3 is TGTGCCAGCAGTCCCCCGGTGGAATACCAGTACTTC. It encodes CASSPPVEYQYF.

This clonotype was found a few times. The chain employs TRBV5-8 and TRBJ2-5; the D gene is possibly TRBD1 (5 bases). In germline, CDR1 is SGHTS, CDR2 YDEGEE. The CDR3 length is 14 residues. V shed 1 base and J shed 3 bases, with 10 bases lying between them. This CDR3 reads CASSLTDRKETQYF. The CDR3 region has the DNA TGTGCCAGCAGCTTGACTGACAGAAAAGAGACCCAGTACTTC.

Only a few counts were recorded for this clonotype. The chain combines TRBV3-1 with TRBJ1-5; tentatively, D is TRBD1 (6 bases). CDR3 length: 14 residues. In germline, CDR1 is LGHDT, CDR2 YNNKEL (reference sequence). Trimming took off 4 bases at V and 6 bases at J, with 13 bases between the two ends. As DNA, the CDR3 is TGTGCCAGCAGCCCTACAGGGTCGTCTCAGCCCCAGCATTTT. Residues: CASSPTGSSQPQHF.

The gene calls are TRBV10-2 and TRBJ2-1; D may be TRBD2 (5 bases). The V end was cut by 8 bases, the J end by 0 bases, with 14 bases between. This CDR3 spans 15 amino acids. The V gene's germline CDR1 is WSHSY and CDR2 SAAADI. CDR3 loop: CASCTAGASYNEQFF. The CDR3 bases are TGCGCCAGCTGTACCGCGGGTGCCTCCTACAATGAGCAGTTCTTC.

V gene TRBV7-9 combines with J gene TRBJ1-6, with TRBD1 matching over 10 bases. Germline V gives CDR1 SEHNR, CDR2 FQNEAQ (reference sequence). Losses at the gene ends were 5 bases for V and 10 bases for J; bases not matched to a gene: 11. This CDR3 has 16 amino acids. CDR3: CASSQEDRGSGSPLHF. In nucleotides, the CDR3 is TGTGCCAGCAGCCAAGAGGACAGGGGGTCCGGGTCACCCCTCCACTTT.

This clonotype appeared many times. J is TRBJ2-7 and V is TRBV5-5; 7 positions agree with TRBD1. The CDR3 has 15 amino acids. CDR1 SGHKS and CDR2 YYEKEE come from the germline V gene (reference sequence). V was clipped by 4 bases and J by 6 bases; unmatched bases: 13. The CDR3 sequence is CASSLRTGVGPEQYF. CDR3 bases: TGTGCCAGCAGCCTACGTACAGGGGTCGGACCCGAGCAGTACTTC.

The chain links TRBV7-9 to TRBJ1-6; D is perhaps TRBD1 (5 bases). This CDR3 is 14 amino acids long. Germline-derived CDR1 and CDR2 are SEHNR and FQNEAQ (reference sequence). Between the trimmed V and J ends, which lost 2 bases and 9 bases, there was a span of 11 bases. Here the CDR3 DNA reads TGTGCCAGCAGCTTACAGGGCCGGGGTTCACCCCTCCACTTT. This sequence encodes CASSLQGRGSPLHF.

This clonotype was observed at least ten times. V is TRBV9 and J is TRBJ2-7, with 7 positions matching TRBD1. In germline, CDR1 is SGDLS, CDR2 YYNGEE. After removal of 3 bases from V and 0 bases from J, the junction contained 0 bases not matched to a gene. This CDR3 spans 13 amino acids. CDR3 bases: TGTGCCAGCAGCGGGGACAGCTCCTACGAGCAGTACTTC. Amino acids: CASSGDSSYEQYF.

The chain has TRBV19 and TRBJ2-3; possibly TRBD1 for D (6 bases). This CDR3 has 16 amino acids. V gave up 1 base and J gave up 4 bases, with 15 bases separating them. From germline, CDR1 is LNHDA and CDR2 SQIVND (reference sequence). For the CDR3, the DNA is TGTGCCAGTAGTATAGTTGGGGGCTTAACGGCAGATACGCAGTATTTT. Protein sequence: CASSIVGGLTADTQYF.

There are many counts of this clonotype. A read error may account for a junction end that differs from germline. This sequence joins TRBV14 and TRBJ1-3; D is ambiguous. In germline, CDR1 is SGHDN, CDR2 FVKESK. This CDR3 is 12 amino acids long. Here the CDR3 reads CASSHRTAERNF. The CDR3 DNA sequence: TGTGCCAGCAGCCACCGGACGGCCGAAAGGAATTTT. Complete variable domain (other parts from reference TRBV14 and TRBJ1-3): EAGVTQFPSHSVIEKGQTVTLRCDPISGHDNLYWYRRVMGKEIKFLLHFVKESKQDESGMPNNRFLAERTGGTYSTLKVQPAELEDSGVYFCASSHRTAERNFGEGSWLTVV.

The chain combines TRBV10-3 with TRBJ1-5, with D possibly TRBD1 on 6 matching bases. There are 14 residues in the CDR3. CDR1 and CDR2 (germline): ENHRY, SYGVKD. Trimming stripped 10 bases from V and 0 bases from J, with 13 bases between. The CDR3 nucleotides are TGTGCCAGCAGAGCGACAGGTAGCAATCAGCCCCAGCATTTT. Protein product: CASRATGSNQPQHF.

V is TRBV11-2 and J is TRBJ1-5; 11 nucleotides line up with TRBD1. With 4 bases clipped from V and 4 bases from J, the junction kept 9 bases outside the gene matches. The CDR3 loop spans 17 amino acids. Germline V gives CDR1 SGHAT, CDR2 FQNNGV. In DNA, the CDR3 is TGTGCCAGCAGCTCTTCCGGGACAGGGGGTTCAAATCAGCCCCAGCATTTT. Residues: CASSSSGTGGSNQPQHF.

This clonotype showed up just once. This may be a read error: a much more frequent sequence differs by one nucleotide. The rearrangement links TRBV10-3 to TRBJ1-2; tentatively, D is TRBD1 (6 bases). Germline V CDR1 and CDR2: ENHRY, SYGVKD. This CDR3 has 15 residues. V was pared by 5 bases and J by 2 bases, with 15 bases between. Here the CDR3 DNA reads TGTGCCATCAGTTACTCACGACAGGCCAACTATGGCTACACCTTC. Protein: CAISYSRQANYGYTF.

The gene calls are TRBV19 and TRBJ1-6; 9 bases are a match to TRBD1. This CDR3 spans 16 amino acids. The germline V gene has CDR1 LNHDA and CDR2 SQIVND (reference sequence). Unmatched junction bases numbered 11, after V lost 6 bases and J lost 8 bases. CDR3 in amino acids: CASRTGTGSPDSPLHF. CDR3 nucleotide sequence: TGTGCCAGTAGAACCGGGACAGGGTCCCCGGATTCACCCCTCCACTTT.

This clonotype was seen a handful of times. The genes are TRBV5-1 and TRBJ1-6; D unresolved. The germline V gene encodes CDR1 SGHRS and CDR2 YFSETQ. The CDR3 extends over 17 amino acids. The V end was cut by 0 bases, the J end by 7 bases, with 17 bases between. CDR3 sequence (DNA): TGCGCCAGCAGCTTGGACCGGAGCCTAAGAGACAATTCACCCCTCCACTTT. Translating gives CASSLDRSLRDNSPLHF.

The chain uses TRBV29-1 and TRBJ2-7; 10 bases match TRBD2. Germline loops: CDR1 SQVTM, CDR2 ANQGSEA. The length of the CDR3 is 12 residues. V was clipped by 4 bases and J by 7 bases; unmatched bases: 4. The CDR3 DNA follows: TGCAGCGTTGGGACGGGACTAGCGGAGCAGTACTTC. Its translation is CSVGTGLAEQYF.